This T cell receptor (beta chain) was found in a study of blood T cell repertoires in COVID-19. Study in general: PBMCs, B-cell-depleted T cells, or T cells were the source of the cDNA or gDNA that made up the material.

V trimming: 4 bases; J trimming: 3 bases; junction bases outside the gene matches: 2. The CDR3 runs to 15 residues. Germline lookup yields CDR1 MGHDK and CDR2 SYGVNS. This clone was seen only once. Under the authors' procedure: Amplification from reference gene primers served as the basis for estimated nucleated cell counts. Here immunoSEQ multiplex PCR was the method, and the copy in TCRdb shows in-frame clones only, minus some. Clonal size and the V and J genes are those of that table, whereas D and trimming came from the DNA. The repertoire holds 110,000 to 150,000 clones, with around nine tenths as singletons.

The TCR was taken from a man aged 50-60 years with active or convalescent COVID-19. The sample comprised peripheral blood. This chain uses TRBV25-1 with TRBJ2-7, with 14 positions matching TRBD2. Here the CDR3 reads CASSVGTSGSYEQYF. DNA for the CDR3: TGTGCCAGCAGTGTCGGGACTAGCGGGAGCTACGAGCAGTACTTC.